The source of this T cell receptor beta chain is a study of CD8 T cells in ankylosing spondylitis (dated 2017 in TCRdb). Study-level background: The study set out to find disease-linked TCR variants by profiling T cell receptor beta repertoires in ankylosing spondylitis patients and healthy donors. In total, the full study cohort was made up of some 110 healthy donors and some 26 ankylosing spondylitis patients. Peripheral blood was sampled, and synovial fluid was also collected from ankylosing spondylitis patients.

This clonotype was counted ten times or more. This receptor's antigen is unknown. No base quality values were provided; no much bigger clone lies one nucleotide off. Study-wide findings and limitations: Some of the motif variants had been reported before in the synovial fluid and blood of reactive arthritis patients, a finding that suggests common disease-initiation mechanisms. Blood from ankylosing spondylitis patients appeared to be characterized by a TCR beta motif composed of 7 to 9 highly homologous amino acid variants. A CD8+ phenotype was shown by the disease-linked clones, which were found at relatively low frequencies in peripheral blood. Significant enrichment of the disease-linked clones was reported in matched synovial fluid samples from ankylosing spondylitis patients.

From cysteine to phenylalanine, the CDR3 is 15 amino acids long. Left in the record is the CDR3 DNA by itself, 45 bases read in frame from the first base. The germline V gene (reference sequence) provides CDR1 DFQATT and CDR2 SNEGSKA. V and J are trimmed by 5 bases and 9 bases, and the gene matches miss 13 bases of the junction. TCRdb records Illumina HiSeq 2500 as the sequencer. Quantitative 5'-RACE with molecular barcodes was used to prepare TCR beta libraries. In the paper's pipeline: To identify disease-linked TCR variants, a new computational method was used, one built on a probabilistic model of VDJ rearrangement. TCRdb trimmed public reads at Q25 via fastp, called clones via MiXCR and kept in-frame beta chains. Rows matching on CDR3 protein sequence are summarized as one entry with the most common DNA and genes. Here the V and J calls rest on TCRdb's processing, not on the authors' analysis. Present in this sample are around 490,000 distinct CDR3 sequences, roughly 5.2% of which were seen just once. Around 3.5% of the sample is held by the ten biggest clonotypes.

Sequenced input: blood, either unsorted or a sorted T cell fraction (not recorded which). The chain is encoded by TRBV20-1 joined to TRBJ1-6; 7 bases in the middle match TRBD1. The TCR was taken from a male donor with ankylosing spondylitis. The bases are TGCAGTGCTGGGCCGACAGGGACGATCGGTTCACCCCTCCACTTT. It specifies CSAGPTGTIGSPLHF.